These T cell receptor beta chains were read from a single sample in a study of T cells in Graves' hyperthyroidism and ophthalmopathy. MiXCR, applied by TCRdb to the multiplex PCR reads, yields one record per CDR3 protein. The sample lists more than 150,000 distinct CDR3 sequences; 15% to 20% were seen once. Sequenced material: blood. These receptors all come from a woman aged 45-60 years with Graves' hyperthyroidism. CDR3s include the opening cysteine and the closing phenylalanine or tryptophan. The order of the fields is J gene, D gene, clone size, V gene, CDR3 protein, CDR3 DNA. D genes are given only for firm matches. Size is stated for part of the rows, as once, few or many counts, or as a class when the clone is expanded.

>TRBJ2-7|NA|many|TRBV15
CATSRDRAAQASYEQYF
TGTGCCACCAGCAGAGATCGGGCCGCCCAGGCTTCCTACGAGCAGTACTTC
>TRBJ2-1|TRBD2|NA|TRBV5-1
CASSLAGSGGEQFF
TGCGCCAGCAGCTTGGCGGGGTCGGGGGGTGAGCAGTTCTTC
>TRBJ1-3|NA|NA|TRBV4-2
CASSRPDSVRATIYF
TGTGCCAGCAGCCGCCCAGACAGCGTTCGGGCCACCATATATTTT
>TRBJ1-5|NA|few|TRBV27
CASSLAGVQPQHF
TGTGCCAGCAGTTTAGCCGGGGTTCAGCCCCAGCATTTT
>TRBJ2-4|NA|many|TRBV2
CANSKGRDQNIQYF
TGTGCCAACTCAAAGGGCAGAGACCAAAACATTCAGTACTTC
>TRBJ2-1|NA|many|TRBV7-3
CASSRVGADEQFF
TGTGCCAGCAGCCGCGTGGGGGCCGATGAGCAGTTCTTC
>TRBJ2-6|NA|few|TRBV9
CASSVLGYTGANVLTF
TGTGCCAGCAGCGTCTTAGGTTACACTGGGGCCAACGTCCTGACTTTC
>TRBJ1-6|TRBD1|many|TRBV12-3/TRBV12-4
CASNRDRDSPLHF
TGTGCCAGCAACCGGGACAGGGATTCACCCCTCCACTTT
>TRBJ1-5|NA|few|TRBV4-1
CASSQDRQNQPQHF
TGCGCCAGCAGCCAAGACAGGCAGAATCAGCCCCAGCATTTT
>TRBJ1-2|NA|many|TRBV5-1
CASSPRVGANYGYTF
TGCGCCAGCAGCCCCCGCGTGGGAGCTAACTATGGCTACACCTTC
>TRBJ1-5|NA|NA|TRBV20-1
CSARPAGGGPQHF
TGCAGTGCTAGACCGGCGGGGGGGGGGCCCCAGCATTTT
>TRBJ1-1|NA|NA|TRBV29-1
CSVAPTGTDTEAFF
TGCAGCGTTGCCCCGACAGGAACCGACACTGAAGCTTTCTTT
>TRBJ2-7|NA|many|TRBV6-5
CASSYDTVRREQYF
TGTGCCAGCAGTTACGATACAGTCCGGCGCGAGCAGTACTTC
>TRBJ2-2|NA|few|TRBV5-1
CASSLSVSEAGELFF
TGCGCCAGCAGCTTGTCGGTGAGCGAGGCCGGGGAGCTGTTTTTT
>TRBJ1-3|NA|few|TRBV20-1
CSARGRGYSENTIYF
TGCAGTGCTAGAGGAAGGGGCTACTCTGAAAACACCATATATTTT
>TRBJ2-2|NA|NA|TRBV4-1
CASSPRQQGYGELFF
TGCGCCAGCAGCCCGAGACAACAGGGCTACGGGGAGCTGTTTTTT
>TRBJ1-1|NA|many|TRBV13
CASSLGPIGASTEAFF
TGTGCCAGCAGCTTAGGCCCGATTGGGGCCTCCACTGAAGCTTTCTTT
>TRBJ1-2|TRBD1|NA|TRBV7-9
CANSPGTAYGYTF
TGTGCCAACAGCCCTGGGACAGCCTATGGCTACACCTTC
>TRBJ2-7|NA|many|TRBV27
CASSPRLYPVSGEQYF
TGTGCCAGCAGTCCGCGTCTATATCCCGTCTCGGGGGAGCAGTACTTC
>TRBJ2-7|TRBD2|NA|TRBV3-1
CASSQDSPPSSGGNYEQYF
TGTGCCAGCAGCCAAGATTCCCCTCCATCCTCGGGGGGGAACTACGAGCAGTACTTC
>TRBJ2-7|TRBD1|many|TRBV15
CATSKYTGTGEHEQYF
TGTGCCACCAGCAAATATACCGGGACAGGGGAACACGAGCAGTACTTC
>TRBJ2-1|TRBD2|many|TRBV27
CASRSGGGRSYNEQFF
TGTGCCAGCAGGAGCGGGGGGGGACGCTCCTACAATGAGCAGTTCTTC
>TRBJ1-5|NA|few|TRBV19
CASSIIGTGHNQPQHF
TGTGCCAGTAGTATTATAGGCACAGGGCATAATCAGCCCCAGCATTTT
>TRBJ1-1|TRBD1|few|TRBV4-1
CASSQDKGGLRAFF
TGCGCCAGCAGCCAAGATAAAGGGGGCTTAAGAGCTTTCTTT
>TRBJ2-5|TRBD1|many|TRBV2
CASIDRGRVAAQYF
TGTGCCAGCATCGACAGGGGAAGGGTCGCGGCCCAGTACTTC
>TRBJ1-1|NA|many|TRBV4-1
CASSQDEKGLGRAFF
TGCGCCAGCAGCCAAGATGAAAAGGGACTGGGCCGGGCTTTCTTT
>TRBJ1-5|NA|many|TRBV7-2
CASSLGARWSPQHF
TGTGCCAGCAGCTTAGGTGCAAGGTGGTCGCCCCAGCATTTT
>TRBJ1-1|NA|many|TRBV6-1
CASSERMNTEAFF
TGTGCCAGCAGTGAACGGATGAACACTGAAGCTTTCTTT
>TRBJ2-4|NA|few|TRBV3-1
CASSQDWGRGNIQYF
TGTGCCAGCAGCCAAGATTGGGGCAGGGGAAACATTCAGTACTTC
>TRBJ2-5|NA|many|TRBV5-1
CASSLGWAQETQYF
TGCGCCAGCAGCTTGGGTTGGGCCCAAGAGACCCAGTACTTC
>TRBJ2-5|TRBD1|many|TRBV20-1
CSFNRGLDGETQYF
TGCAGTTTCAACAGGGGGCTCGATGGAGAGACCCAGTACTTC
>TRBJ2-1|NA|NA|TRBV7-9
CASSQSSPGGPLHEQFF
TGTGCCAGCAGCCAATCCTCTCCTGGGGGGCCCCTCCATGAGCAGTTCTTC
>TRBJ2-7|TRBD2|NA|TRBV6-1
CASRRTSGSSYEQYF
TGTGCCAGCCGCAGGACTAGCGGGTCCTCCTACGAGCAGTACTTC
>TRBJ1-4|NA|many|TRBV7-2
CASSFYGDNEKLFF
TGTGCCAGCAGCTTTTACGGAGATAATGAAAAACTGTTTTTT
>TRBJ1-2|NA|many|TRBV5-1
CASSLEQGSYGYTF
TGCGCCAGCAGCTTGGAACAAGGTAGCTATGGCTACACCTTC
>TRBJ2-1|NA|many|TRBV29-1
CSVERKFNEQFF
TGCAGCGTTGAGAGGAAGTTCAATGAGCAGTTCTTC
>TRBJ2-3|TRBD2|NA|TRBV12-3/TRBV12-4
CASGGLAGAADTQYF
TGTGCCAGCGGGGGACTAGCGGGAGCGGCAGATACGCAGTATTTT
>TRBJ1-1|NA|many|TRBV7-3
CASSPTTGGEDTEAFF
TGTGCCAGCAGCCCCACCACCGGGGGCGAGGACACTGAAGCTTTCTTT
>TRBJ2-2|TRBD1|many|TRBV6-1
CASRTDRGVGELFF
TGTGCCAGCAGAACCGACAGGGGCGTCGGGGAGCTGTTTTTT
>TRBJ1-1|NA|many|TRBV20-1
CSARRPGAGTEAFF
TGCAGTGCTAGACGACCGGGGGCCGGCACTGAAGCTTTCTTT
>TRBJ1-1|NA|many|TRBV28
CASSSIRGVSMNTEAFF
TGTGCCAGCAGTTCTATCAGGGGTGTTTCAATGAACACTGAAGCTTTCTTT
>TRBJ2-2|NA|many|TRBV10-1
CASSETLTGELFF
TGCGCCAGCAGTGAGACACTCACCGGGGAGCTGTTTTTT